This T cell receptor beta chain appears in the sequencing data of a study of breast tumors, draining lymph nodes, adjacent tissues (dated by TCRdb to the mid-2010s). General notes on the study: Breast cancer patients provided tumor, adjacent nontumor tissue and axillary lymph nodes, and the study compared the TCR beta repertoires across these three sources. In human breast cancer, the study set out to evaluate how tumor, surrounding tissue and draining lymph node repertoires relate to one another and whether T cells may move between these sites.

The research as a whole found: Tumor and nontumor tissue repertoires were significantly more similar in luminal-like than in basal-like breast cancer. Tumor T-cell repertoires showed less diversity than lymph node repertoires and more diversity than nontumor tissue repertoires, and tumor T-cell repertoires showed preferential V and J gene usage. The conclusion that tumor T cells originate in lymph nodes was framed as consistent with a hypothesis rather than directly demonstrated. The data were considered consistent with the idea that most tumor T cells come from the lymph node and then expand in tumor tissue.

The sequencer listed for this sample is Illumina HiSeq 2000. Multiplex PCR amplification was used to generate the TCR beta chain libraries. The amplified TCR beta chain products were analyzed by high-throughput sequencing. TCRdb itself trimmed the public reads at Q25 with fastp, ran MiXCR and retained productive beta chains. Here each entry gathers all rows of one CDR3 protein and keeps the most common genes and DNA. This sample comprises about 60,000 distinct CDR3 sequences, less than 75% of them detected only once. Clones ranked in the top ten supply around a fifth of the sample. This clonotype was recorded once. Which antigen it targets is not known. An end of the junction does not agree with germline; a read error may underlie this. The source of this sequence is a female donor with breast cancer. Some clones in this sample may be carry-over from other donors' samples. Source material: breast tumor tissue.

The nucleotide sequence is given as TGCGCCAGCAGCTTGACAGGGACTAATTCACCCCTCCACTTT. It codes for CASSLTGTNSPLHF. This chain is built from TRBV9 and TRBJ1-6; 7 bases in the middle match TRBD1. The germline V gene supplies CDR1 SGDLS and CDR2 YYNGEE. From cysteine to phenylalanine, the CDR3 is 14 amino acids long. Of all the DNA, just the CDR3 is kept, 42 bases in frame from base 1.